This TCR beta chain came from a study of blood T cell repertoires in COVID-19. Across the study: Specimens from acute and convalescent COVID-19 originated in the United States, Italy and Spain. T cells, B-cell-depleted T cells, or PBMCs supplied cDNA or gDNA.

The CDR3 is made up of 15 amino acids. Original data processing: Nucleated cell number was recorded as an estimate derived from reference gene primer amplification. Produced via immunoSEQ multiplex PCR; TCRdb's table is partial and in-frame only. The DNA gave D and trimming, while V, J and clone size come from that table. Counted here are more than 200,000 clones, about 86% occurring once; the ten biggest clones make up under 2.5%. Sequenced input: peripheral blood. The TCR comes from a man aged 30-40 years with active or convalescent COVID-19. The V gene is TRBV21-1, the J gene TRBJ1-2; no check of the table's D call, TRBD1, against the DNA was made. TRBV21-1 is reported as a pseudogene. The CDR3 region is CASSKAGQGNYGYTF. Written as DNA, the CDR3 is TGTGCCAGCAGCAAAGCAGGACAGGGTAACTATGGCTACACCTTC.